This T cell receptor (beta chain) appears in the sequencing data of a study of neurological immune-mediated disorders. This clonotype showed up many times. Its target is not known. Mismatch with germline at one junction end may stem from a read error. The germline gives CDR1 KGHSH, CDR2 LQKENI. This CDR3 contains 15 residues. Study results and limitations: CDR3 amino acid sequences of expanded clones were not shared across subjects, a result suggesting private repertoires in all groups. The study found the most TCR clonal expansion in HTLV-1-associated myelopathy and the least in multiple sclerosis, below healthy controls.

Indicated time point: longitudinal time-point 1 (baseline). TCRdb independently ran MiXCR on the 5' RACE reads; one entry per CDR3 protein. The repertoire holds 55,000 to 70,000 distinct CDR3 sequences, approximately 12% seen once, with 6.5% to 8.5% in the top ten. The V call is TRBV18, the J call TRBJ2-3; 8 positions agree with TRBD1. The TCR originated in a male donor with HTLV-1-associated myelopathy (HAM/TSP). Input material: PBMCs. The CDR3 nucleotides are TGTGCCAGCTCCCCACCTGGACAGGGCAGCGATACGCAGTATTTT. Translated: CASSPPGQGSDTQYF. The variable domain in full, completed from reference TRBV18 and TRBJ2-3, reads NAGVMQNPRHLVRRRGQEARLRCSPMKGHSHVYWYRQLPEEGLKFMVYLQKENIIDESGMPKERFSAEFPKEGPSILRIQQVVRGDSAAYFCASSPPGQGSDTQYFGPGTRLTVL.